This T cell receptor beta chain was sequenced for a study of PD-1 blockade in classical Hodgkin lymphoma. A note on this clone: Its antigen is still unknown.

Notes on the study in general: Reported findings placed baseline TCR diversity lower in newly diagnosed patients (compared with healthy donors). The causes of the repertoire differences, possibly disease activity or prior therapy, remain undefined. By C4D1, CD4+ diversity increased significantly, especially in complete responders. Complete responders' diversity at baseline resembled that of newly diagnosed patients.

Method: immunoSEQ multiplex PCR; TCRdb's copy keeps in-frame clones and lacks some. The sample contains over 20,000 clones, roughly 85% of which appear only once. Time point of the sample: cycle 4 day 1 (C4D1), after more than five weeks of nivolumab. Patients all relapsed after autologous stem cell transplantation, and there was variation in brentuximab vedotin exposure. The CDR3 spans 14 residues. The V gene's germline CDR1 is SGHRS and CDR2 YFSETQ. V trimming: 2 bases; J trimming: 5 bases; junction bases outside the gene matches: 5. This TCR derives from a human donor with classical Hodgkin lymphoma. The material was peripheral blood mononuclear cells (PBMCs), obtained before the fourth cycle of nivolumab. The J gene is TRBJ1-2, the V gene TRBV5-1; the match to TRBD1 covers 8 bases. The CDR3 is CASSLDRGWYGYTF. The CDR3 DNA reads TGCGCCAGCAGCTTAGACAGGGGCTGGTATGGCTACACCTTC.